This TCR beta chain comes out of a study of identical twins. CDR3 length: 14 amino acids. Germline V gene data show CDR1 as LNHNV and CDR2 as YYDKDF (reference sequence). Each CDR3 protein gets one entry after TCRdb re-called the 5' RACE reads with MiXCR. The sample consists of 470,000 or so distinct CDR3 sequences, more than 20% of them appearing once. In the case of this clonotype: The junction departs from germline at one end; a sequencing error may be responsible.

The same sample was also used in a study of T cells expressing NK-cell markers. That paper adds: The sequencing cohort of eight donors included seven HCMV-seropositive individuals and one seronegative individual.

The V call is TRBV15, the J call TRBJ2-7; D ambiguous. The origin of this receptor is a woman aged 18-35 years in good health. Sequences were obtained from CD4+ T cells sorted from blood. CDR3 loop: CASSRELVNYEQYF. The DNA of the CDR3 is TGTGCCTCCAGCAGAGAACTCGTTAACTACGAGCAGTACTTC. Filled out from reference TRBV15 and TRBJ2-7, the complete variable domain reads DAMVIQNPRYQVTQFGKPVTLSCSQTLNHNVMYWYQQKSSQAPKLLFHYYDKDFNNEADTPDNFQSRRPNTSFCFLDIRSPGLGDTAMYLCASSRELVNYEQYFGPGTRLTVT.